This TCR beta chain was sequenced for a study of T cells in Graves' hyperthyroidism and ophthalmopathy. In the study overall: Specimen type is peripheral blood, collected at initial diagnosis prior to any treatment.

This CDR3 contains 15 residues. The ends lost 1 base at V and 5 bases at J; junction bases unmatched: 4. Regions amplified from RNA transcripts were the TCR beta CDR3 regions. During a first-round RT-PCR of the TCR CDR3, the HTBI primer set was used. One entry per CDR3 protein, called by TCRdb with MiXCR from the multiplex PCR reads. The repertoire consists of about 520,000 distinct CDR3 sequences, with approximately 25% occurring once and the leading ten covering around 11%. Ophthalmopathy patients all had a Clinical Activity Score of at least 3, a NOSPECS grade of at least 4 and disease under 3 months old.

Source material: blood. The sequence was obtained from a woman aged 25-40 years with Graves' ophthalmopathy. The V call is TRBV12-3 or TRBV12-4, the J call TRBJ2-2, with 7 bases matching TRBD2. The chain's CDR3 is CASSLGGSGTGELFF. DNA of the CDR3: TGTGCCAGCAGTTTAGGCGGGAGTGGTACCGGGGAGCTGTTTTTT.